One and the same sample provided the 3 T cell receptor beta chains below, sequenced in a study of blood T cells in healthy people across ages. A J-beta primer mix and a sample-barcoded 5' primer were used in a second PCR of about 7 to 12 cycles. Each CDR3 protein is one row after TCRdb ran MiXCR on the 5' RACE reads. The table lists roughly 640,000 distinct CDR3 sequences, roughly 30% of them singletons. Specimen: blood. The receptors were gathered from a woman of 80 years or more in good health.

The chain uses TRBV7-9 and TRBJ2-3; 8 nucleotides agree with TRBD1. V trimming: 5 bases; J trimming: 1 base; junction bases outside the gene matches: 5. The CDR3 totals 15 residues. Germline values: CDR1 SEHNR, CDR2 FQNEAQ (reference sequence). The CDR3 DNA is TGTGCCAGCAGCCCGGACAGGGCCGGCACAGATACGCAGTATTTT. This encodes CASSPDRAGTDTQYF. Full variable domain (rest looked up from reference TRBV7-9 and TRBJ2-3): DTGVSQNPRHKITKRGQNVTFRCDPISEHNRLYWYRQTLGQGPEFLTYFQNEAQLEKSRLLSDRFSAERPKGSFSTLEIQRTEQGDSAMYLCASSPDRAGTDTQYFGPGTRLTVL.

This chain joins TRBV4-1 and TRBJ2-5, with 7 bases fitting TRBD2. The CDR3 spans 15 residues. Trimming removed 5 bases from V and 11 bases from J; junction bases left unmatched: 17. Germline lookup yields CDR1 MGHRA and CDR2 YSYEKL. CDR3 nucleotide sequence: TGCGCCAGCAGCGCCCGGGACTACAACTGCAATGAGCAGTACTTC. Amino acids: CASSARDYNCNEQYF.

In its sample, this clonotype was seen many times. V is TRBV2 and J is TRBJ2-7, with D possibly matching TRBD2 (6 bases). Germline V CDR1 and CDR2: SNHLY, FYNNEI. V lost 3 bases to trimming and J lost 0 bases, with 12 bases between them. CDR3 length: 15 amino acids. CDR3 protein: CASSDLGLGSYEQYF. The CDR3, as DNA: TGTGCCAGCAGTGACTTGGGACTTGGCTCCTACGAGCAGTACTTC.